This T cell receptor beta chain comes out of a study of blood T cell repertoires in COVID-19. Study-wide background: The analysed material was cDNA or gDNA that came from T cells, B-cell-depleted T cells, or PBMCs.

Per the original data handling: Using reference gene primer amplification, nucleated cell counts were estimated. Using immunoSEQ multiplex PCR, the repertoire was profiled, and TCRdb retains in-frame clones only, with some absent. The V and J calls and the clone size are those of that table, but D and trimming were determined from the DNA. Among 200,000 or so clones listed, 84% were seen once. The sample was peripheral blood. The sequence derives from a human donor in a cohort sampled during active COVID-19.

The DNA for the CDR3 is TGCAGTGCTAGTCTGGGGAGGGGTGAAGCTTTCTTT. It yields the protein CSASLGRGEAFF. This sequence joins TRBV20-1 and TRBJ1-1; the D gene is possibly TRBD1 (5 bases). The length of the CDR3 is 12 residues. Germline CDR1 and CDR2: DFQATT and SNEGSKA (reference sequence). The V and J ends lost 3 bases and 7 bases respectively, with 12 bases between them.